This TCR beta chain originates from a study of siplizumab effects on memory and regulatory T cells. Notes on the study in general: Naive T cells apparently outstripped memory cells in diversity and seemed major alloresponse contributors.

Germline values: CDR1 SGHDN, CDR2 FVKESK. The junction had 6 bases not matched to a gene; V was cut back by 5 bases and J by 8 bases. CDR3 length: 14 residues. A remark on this clone: Its antigen remains unidentified.

TCRdb's table, derived via immunoSEQ multiplex PCR, lists solely in-frame clones and lacks some. Among some 75,000 clones listed, approximately 93% were seen once. The chain has TRBV14 and TRBJ1-2; 12 bases fit TRBD1. The sample taken for sequencing was CD8+ T cells sorted from blood. This receptor was obtained from a human donor in good health. CDR3 nucleotides: TGTGCCAGCAGCGGGACAGGGGGCGCGTTCGGCTACACCTTC. Translated: CASSGTGGAFGYTF.